A selection of T cell receptor beta chains follows, all from one sample in a study of PD-L1 blockade in urothelial cancer. The table came from immunoSEQ multiplex PCR; TCRdb's copy has only in-frame clones and leaves some out. This sample has 95,000 to 150,000 clones, with 86% found just once. The sample here was PBMCs, taken around atezolizumab (anti-PD-L1) treatment. Receptors were obtained from a middle-aged man with urothelial cancer. Each CDR3 is given with its conserved first and last residue. Fields, in order: V gene, clone size, D gene, J gene, CDR3 DNA, CDR3 protein. A D gene is named only where the DNA matches it firmly. Some rows have no size entry. The others give once, few or many, or a class for an expanded clone.

TRBV14	-	-	TRBJ2-7	TGTGCCAGCAGCCAAGTAGTCTACGAGCAGTACTTC	CASSQVVYEQYF
TRBV5-4	-	-	TRBJ1-2	TGTGCCAGCAGCTTGGGCGTCGGGGGCTACACCTTC	CASSLGVGGYTF
TRBV7-2	-	TRBD1	TRBJ2-7	TGTGCCAGCAGCTTAGGTGGGACAGGGGTAAACGAGCAGTACTTC	CASSLGGTGVNEQYF
TRBV5-1	-	TRBD2	TRBJ2-2	TGCGCCAGCAGCGCAGGACTAGCGGGTGGGGAGCTGTTTTTT	CASSAGLAGGELFF
TRBV5-1	-	-	TRBJ2-2	TGCGCCAGCAACCGGGGACATATGAACACCGGGGAGCTGTTTTTT	CASNRGHMNTGELFF
TRBV7-3	-	TRBD2	TRBJ2-2	TGTGCCAGCAGCCGAGGACAGCTACTAGCGGGAGGAACCGGGGAGCTGTTTTTT	CASSRGQLLAGGTGELFF
TRBV4-1	-	TRBD2	TRBJ2-3	TGCGCCAGCAAACCTAGCGGGATAACAGATACGCAGTATTTT	CASKPSGITDTQYF
TRBV18	once	-	TRBJ2-7	TGTGCCAGCTCACCAAAGGGGCTTGGGCTAAGCGAGCAGTACTTC	CASSPKGLGLSEQYF
TRBV19	once	-	TRBJ1-1	TGTGCCAGTAGTATAGGATGGGCCTCTACTGAAGCTTTCTTT	CASSIGWASTEAFF
TRBV21-1	few	-	TRBJ2-7	TGTGCCAGCAGCAAAGGGTACGAACAGTGGGAGTACTTC	CASSKGYEQWEYF
TRBV5-1	-	TRBD2	TRBJ2-3	TGCGCCAGCAGCTTTTCTAGCGGGAGTCGCCGGAGCACAGATACGCAGTATTTT	CASSFSSGSRRSTDTQYF
TRBV7-9	once	-	TRBJ2-2	TGTGCCAGCAGCTTATCTCGGGATCTGAACACCGGGGAGCTGTTTTTT	CASSLSRDLNTGELFF
TRBV2	-	TRBD1	TRBJ1-2	TGTGCCAGCAGCGGTAGACAGGGGTCCTATGGCTACACCTTC	CASSGRQGSYGYTF
TRBV28	-	-	TRBJ1-2	TGTGCCAGCAAAGGAGGGCTGCTGGGCTATGGCTACACCTTC	CASKGGLLGYGYTF